One and the same sample provided the 7 T cell receptor beta chains below, sequenced in a study of T cell changes during pregnancy in multiple sclerosis. Libraries were prepared by immunoSEQ multiplex PCR; TCRdb keeps only in-frame clonotypes and omits some of them. The sample shows about 89,000 clones, approximately 94% of them seen only once. The material was peripheral blood, obtained in the third trimester of pregnancy. Receptors were obtained from a female donor with multiple sclerosis, enrolled in a pregnancy study.

The chain has TRBV4-2 and TRBJ1-4; the D is unclear. This CDR3 has 15 residues. The V gene's germline CDR1 is LGHNA and CDR2 YNFKEQ. Trimming took 3 bases from V and 8 from J, leaving 16 bases between them. The CDR3 is CASSQTSTEGEKLFF. Here the CDR3 DNA reads TGTGCCAGCAGCCAGACCTCCACCGAGGGAGAAAAACTGTTTTTT.

The gene calls are TRBV2 and TRBJ1-5, with D uncertain. This CDR3 region has 15 residues. The germline V and J ends were trimmed by 4 bases and 0 bases, with 10 bases remaining between them. The germline V gene encodes CDR1 SNHLY and CDR2 FYNNEI. This CDR3 reads CASSGNGNSNQPQHF. Written as DNA, the CDR3 is TGTGCCAGCAGTGGGAACGGGAATAGCAATCAGCCCCAGCATTTT. Full variable domain (rest looked up from reference TRBV2 and TRBJ1-5): EPEVTQTPSHQVTQMGQEVILRCVPISNHLYFYWYRQILGQKVEFLVSFYNNEISEKSEIFDDQFSVERPDGSNFTLKIRSTKLEDSAMYFCASSGNGNSNQPQHFGDGTRLSIL.

The rearrangement links TRBV5-8 to TRBJ1-4, with D tentatively TRBD1 (5 bases). Germline CDR1 is SGHTS and CDR2 is YDEGEE. The CDR3 loop spans 15 amino acids. The V end was cut by 4 bases, the J end by 7 bases, with 17 bases between. As DNA, the CDR3 is TGTGCCAGCAGCCCCCGGGGGTATACCTCTGAAAAACTGTTTTTT. It translates to CASSPRGYTSEKLFF.

The J gene is TRBJ2-1, the V gene TRBV6-6, with D possibly matching TRBD1 (6 bases). Germline V gene lookup returns CDR1 MNHNY and CDR2 SVGAGI (reference sequence). The CDR3 totals 14 residues. V was cut by 6 bases and J by 6 bases, with 15 bases left in between. The CDR3 loop reads CASSIRGPFNEQFF. CDR3 bases: TGTGCCAGCAGCATCAGGGGACCATTCAATGAGCAGTTCTTC.

The rearrangement joins TRBV5-4 to TRBJ1-1, with 8 nucleotides matching TRBD1. CDR1 and CDR2 from the germline V gene are SGHNT and YYREEE (reference sequence). The CDR3 contains 15 residues. With V trimmed by 6 bases and J by 1 base, 8 bases remained unmatched. The CDR3 reads CASTEPGQGNTEAFF. CDR3 nucleotides: TGTGCCAGCACGGAACCAGGACAGGGGAACACTGAAGCTTTCTTT.

The chain recombines TRBV27 with TRBJ1-2, with 7 bases lining up with TRBD1. The germline V gene encodes CDR1 MNHEY and CDR2 SMNVEV (reference sequence). The CDR3 covers 13 residues. With V trimmed by 6 bases and J by 0 bases, 1 base remained unmatched. CDR3 DNA sequence: TGTGCCAGCAGAGGGGGCACTAACTATGGCTACACCTTC. Amino acid sequence: CASRGGTNYGYTF.

This sequence joins TRBV6-1 and TRBJ1-2; D call uncertain. Germline loops: CDR1 MNHNS, CDR2 SASEGT. Trimming left V 0 bases short and J 4 bases short, with 12 bases between. The CDR3 runs 15 residues. CDR3 DNA sequence: TGTGCCAGCAGTGAAGCTCAGAGGCGTCTCTATGGCTACACCTTC. It encodes CASSEAQRRLYGYTF.